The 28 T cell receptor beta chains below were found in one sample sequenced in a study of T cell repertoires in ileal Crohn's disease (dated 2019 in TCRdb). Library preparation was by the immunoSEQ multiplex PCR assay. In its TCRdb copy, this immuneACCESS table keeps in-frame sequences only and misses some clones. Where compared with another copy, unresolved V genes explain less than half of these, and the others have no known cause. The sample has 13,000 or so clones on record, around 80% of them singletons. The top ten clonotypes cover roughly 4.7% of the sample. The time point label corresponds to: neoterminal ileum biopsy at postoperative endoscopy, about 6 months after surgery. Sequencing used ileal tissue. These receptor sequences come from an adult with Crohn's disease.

The CDR3 loop is CASSEVGAGEQFF. The CDR3 DNA sequence: TGCGCCAGCAGTGAAGTAGGAGCCGGTGAGCAGTTCTTC. This chain links TRBV10-1 with TRBJ2-1; unclear D gene. In germline, CDR1 is WNHNN, CDR2 SYGVQD (reference sequence). This CDR3 has 13 amino acids. V was pared by 3 bases and J by 9 bases, with 12 bases between.

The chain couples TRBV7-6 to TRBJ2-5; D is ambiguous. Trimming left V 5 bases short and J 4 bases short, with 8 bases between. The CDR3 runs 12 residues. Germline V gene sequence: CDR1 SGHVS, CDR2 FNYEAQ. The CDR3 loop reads CASSPTRETQYF. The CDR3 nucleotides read TGTGCCAGCAGCCCGACTCGAGAGACCCAGTACTTC.

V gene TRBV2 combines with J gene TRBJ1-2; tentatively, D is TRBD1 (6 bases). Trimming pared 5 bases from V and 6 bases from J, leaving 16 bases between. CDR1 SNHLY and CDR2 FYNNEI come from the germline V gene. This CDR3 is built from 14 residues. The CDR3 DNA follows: TGTGCCAGCAGTTCACAGGGTATCGGGAATGGCTACACCTTC. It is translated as CASSSQGIGNGYTF.

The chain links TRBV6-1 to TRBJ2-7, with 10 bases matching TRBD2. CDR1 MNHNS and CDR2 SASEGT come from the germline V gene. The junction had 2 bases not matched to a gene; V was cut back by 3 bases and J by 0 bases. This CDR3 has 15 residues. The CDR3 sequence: CASSDGLADSYEQYF. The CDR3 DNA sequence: TGTGCCAGCAGTGACGGACTAGCGGACTCCTACGAGCAGTACTTC.

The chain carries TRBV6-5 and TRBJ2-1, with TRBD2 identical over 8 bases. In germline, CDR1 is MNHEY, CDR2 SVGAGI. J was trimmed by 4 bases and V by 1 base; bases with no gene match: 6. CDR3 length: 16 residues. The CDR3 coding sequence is TGTGCCAGCAGTTACTGGTCGGGGGGGAATTACAATGAGCAGTTCTTC. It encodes CASSYWSGGNYNEQFF.

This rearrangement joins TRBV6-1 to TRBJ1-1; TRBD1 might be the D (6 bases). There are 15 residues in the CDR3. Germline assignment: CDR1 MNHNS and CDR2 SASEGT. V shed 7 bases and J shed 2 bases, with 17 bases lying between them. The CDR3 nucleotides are TGTGCCAGCACCAAAGGGGGAGGGGGTAACACTGAAGCTTTCTTT. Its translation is CASTKGGGGNTEAFF.

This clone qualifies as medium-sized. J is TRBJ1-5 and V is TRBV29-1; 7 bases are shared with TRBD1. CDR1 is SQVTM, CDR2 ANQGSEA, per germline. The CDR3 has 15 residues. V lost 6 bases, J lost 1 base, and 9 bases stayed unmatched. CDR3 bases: TGCAGCGTAACCTTGACAGGGACCAGCAATCAGCCCCAGCATTTT. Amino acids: CSVTLTGTSNQPQHF. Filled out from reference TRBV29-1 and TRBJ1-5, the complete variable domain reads SAVISQKPSRDICQRGTSLTIQCQVDSQVTMMFWYRQQPGQSLTLIATANQGSEATYESGFVIDKFPISRPNLTFSTLTVSNMSPEDSSIYLCSVTLTGTSNQPQHFGDGTRLSIL.

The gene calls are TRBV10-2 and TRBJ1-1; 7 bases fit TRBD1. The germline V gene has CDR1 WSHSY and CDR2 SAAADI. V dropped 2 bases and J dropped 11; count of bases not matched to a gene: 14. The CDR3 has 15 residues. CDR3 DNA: TGCGCCAGCAGTGAGCCCCGTGTAGGGGGCGCGACGGCTTTCTTT. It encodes CASSEPRVGGATAFF.

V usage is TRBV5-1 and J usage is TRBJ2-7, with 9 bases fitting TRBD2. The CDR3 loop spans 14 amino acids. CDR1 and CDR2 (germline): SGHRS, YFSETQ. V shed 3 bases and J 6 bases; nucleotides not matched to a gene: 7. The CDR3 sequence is CASSSQREALEQYF. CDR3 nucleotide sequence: TGCGCCAGCAGCTCGCAGCGGGAGGCCCTCGAGCAGTACTTC.

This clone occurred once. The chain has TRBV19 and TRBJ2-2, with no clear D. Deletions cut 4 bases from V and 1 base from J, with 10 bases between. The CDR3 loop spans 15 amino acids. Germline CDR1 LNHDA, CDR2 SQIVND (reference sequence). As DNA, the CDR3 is TGTGCCAGTAGTACCGTTTATCTGAACACCGGGGAGCTGTTTTTT. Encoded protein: CASSTVYLNTGELFF. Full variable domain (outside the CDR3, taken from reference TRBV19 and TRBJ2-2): DGGITQSPKYLFRKEGQNVTLSCEQNLNHDAMYWYRQDPGQGLRLIYYSQIVNDFQKGDIAEGYSVSREKKESFPLTVTSAQKNPTAFYLCASSTVYLNTGELFFGEGSRLTVL.

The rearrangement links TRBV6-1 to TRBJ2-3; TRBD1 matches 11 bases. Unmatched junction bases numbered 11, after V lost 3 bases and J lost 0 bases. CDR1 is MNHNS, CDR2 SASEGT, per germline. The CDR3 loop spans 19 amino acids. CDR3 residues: CASSDFRTGGVFSTDTQYF. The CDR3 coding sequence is TGTGCCAGCAGTGACTTTCGGACAGGGGGCGTCTTTAGCACAGATACGCAGTATTTT.

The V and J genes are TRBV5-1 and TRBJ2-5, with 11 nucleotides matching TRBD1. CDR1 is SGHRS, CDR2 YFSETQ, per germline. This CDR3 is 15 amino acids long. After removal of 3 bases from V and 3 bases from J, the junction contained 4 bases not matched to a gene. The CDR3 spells CASSSGTGGKETQYF. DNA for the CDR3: TGCGCCAGCAGCTCGGGGACAGGGGGTAAAGAGACCCAGTACTTC.

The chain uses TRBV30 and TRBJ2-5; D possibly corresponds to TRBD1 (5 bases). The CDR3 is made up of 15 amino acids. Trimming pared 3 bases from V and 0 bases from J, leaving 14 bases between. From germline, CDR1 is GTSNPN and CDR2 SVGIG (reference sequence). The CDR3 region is CAWRTDRQYQETQYF. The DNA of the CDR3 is TGTGCCTGGAGGACCGACAGACAGTACCAAGAGACCCAGTACTTC.

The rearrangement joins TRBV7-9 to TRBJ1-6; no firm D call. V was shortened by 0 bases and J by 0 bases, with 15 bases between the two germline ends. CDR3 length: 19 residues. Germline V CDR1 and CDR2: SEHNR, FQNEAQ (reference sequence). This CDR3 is CASSLASYGFGSYNSPLHF. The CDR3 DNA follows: TGTGCCAGCAGCTTAGCATCTTACGGTTTCGGCTCCTATAATTCACCCCTCCACTTT.

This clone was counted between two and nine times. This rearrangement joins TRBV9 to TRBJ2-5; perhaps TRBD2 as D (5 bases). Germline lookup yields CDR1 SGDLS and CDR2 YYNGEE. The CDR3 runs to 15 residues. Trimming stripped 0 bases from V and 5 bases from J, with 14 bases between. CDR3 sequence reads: CASSVGGVTGETQYF. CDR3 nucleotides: TGTGCCAGCAGCGTAGGTGGGGTGACGGGGGAGACCCAGTACTTC.

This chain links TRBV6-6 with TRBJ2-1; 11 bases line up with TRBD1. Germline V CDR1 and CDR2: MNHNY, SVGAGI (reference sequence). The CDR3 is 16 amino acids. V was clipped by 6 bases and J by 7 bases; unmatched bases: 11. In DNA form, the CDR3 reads TGTGCCAGCAGATGGCTGGGGACAGGGGGTAGGAATGAGCAGTTCTTC. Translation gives CASRWLGTGGRNEQFF.

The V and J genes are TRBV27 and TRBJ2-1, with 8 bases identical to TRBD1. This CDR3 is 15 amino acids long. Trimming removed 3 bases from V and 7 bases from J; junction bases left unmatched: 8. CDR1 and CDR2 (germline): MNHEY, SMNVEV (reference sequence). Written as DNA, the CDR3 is TGTGCCAGCAGTTTGAGGCAGGGGGCTTGGAATGAGCAGTTCTTC. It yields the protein CASSLRQGAWNEQFF.

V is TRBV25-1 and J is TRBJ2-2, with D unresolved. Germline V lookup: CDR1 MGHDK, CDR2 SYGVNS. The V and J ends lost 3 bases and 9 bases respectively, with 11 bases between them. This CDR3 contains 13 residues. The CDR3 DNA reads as TGTGCCAGCAGTGAGAACCCACAGCGGGAGCTGTTTTTT. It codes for CASSENPQRELFF.

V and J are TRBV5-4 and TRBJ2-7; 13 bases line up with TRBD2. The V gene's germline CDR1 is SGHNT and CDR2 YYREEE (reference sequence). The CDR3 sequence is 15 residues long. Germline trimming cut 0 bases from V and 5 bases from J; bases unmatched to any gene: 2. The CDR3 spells CASSLAGLAGDEQYF. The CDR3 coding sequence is TGTGCCAGCAGCTTGGCTGGACTAGCGGGAGACGAGCAGTACTTC.

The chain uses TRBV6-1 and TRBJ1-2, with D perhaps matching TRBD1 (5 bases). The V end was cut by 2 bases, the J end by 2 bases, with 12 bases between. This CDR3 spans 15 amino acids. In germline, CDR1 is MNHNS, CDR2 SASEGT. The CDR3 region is CASSESGGANYGYTF. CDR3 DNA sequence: TGTGCCAGCAGTGAATCGGGAGGGGCGAACTATGGCTACACCTTC.

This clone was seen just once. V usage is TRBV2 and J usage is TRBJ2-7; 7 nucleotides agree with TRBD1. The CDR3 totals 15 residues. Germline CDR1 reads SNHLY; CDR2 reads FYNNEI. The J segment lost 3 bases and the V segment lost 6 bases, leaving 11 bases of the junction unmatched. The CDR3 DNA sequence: TGTGCCAGCAGGGATGACAGGGCAAGGAACTACGAGCAGTACTTC. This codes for CASRDDRARNYEQYF.

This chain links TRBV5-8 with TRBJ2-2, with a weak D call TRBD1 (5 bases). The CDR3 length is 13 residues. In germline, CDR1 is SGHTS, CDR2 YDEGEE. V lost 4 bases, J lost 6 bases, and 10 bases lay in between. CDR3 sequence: CASSVRQSGELFF. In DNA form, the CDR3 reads TGTGCCAGCAGCGTTCGACAGTCCGGGGAGCTGTTTTTT.

The CDR3 DNA is TGTGCCAGCAGCTTAGAGCGAGCGGGTGGCTACACCTTC. This translates into CASSLERAGGYTF. This sequence joins TRBV7-8 and TRBJ1-2; D is undetermined. The CDR3 loop spans 13 amino acids. V was cut by 1 base and J by 7 bases, with 10 bases left in between. In germline, CDR1 is SGHVS, CDR2 FQNEAQ.

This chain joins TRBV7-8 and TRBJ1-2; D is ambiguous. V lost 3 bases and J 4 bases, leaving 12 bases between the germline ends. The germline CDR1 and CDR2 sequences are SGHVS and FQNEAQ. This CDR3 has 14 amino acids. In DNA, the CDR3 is TGTGCCAGCAGCTTTGAGGCAGCCAGCTATGGCTACACCTTC. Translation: CASSFEAASYGYTF.

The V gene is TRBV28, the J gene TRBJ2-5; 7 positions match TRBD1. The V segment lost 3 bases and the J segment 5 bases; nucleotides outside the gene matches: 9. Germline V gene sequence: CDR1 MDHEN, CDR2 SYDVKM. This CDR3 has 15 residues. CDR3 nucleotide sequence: TGTGCCAGCAGTTTGGAAGAGGGGGCTATTGAGACCCAGTACTTC. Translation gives CASSLEEGAIETQYF.

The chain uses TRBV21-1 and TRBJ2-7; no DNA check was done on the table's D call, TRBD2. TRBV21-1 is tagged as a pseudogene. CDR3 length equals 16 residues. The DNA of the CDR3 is TGTGCCAGCAGCAAAGTTCCAGCGTTTGGCTCCTACGAGCAGTACTTC. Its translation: CASSKVPAFGSYEQYF.

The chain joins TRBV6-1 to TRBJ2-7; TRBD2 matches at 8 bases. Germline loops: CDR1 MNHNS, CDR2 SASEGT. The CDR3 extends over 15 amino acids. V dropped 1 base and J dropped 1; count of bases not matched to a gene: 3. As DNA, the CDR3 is TGTGCCAGCAGTGAAGACACTAGCGGTTCCTACGAGCAGTACTTC. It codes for CASSEDTSGSYEQYF.

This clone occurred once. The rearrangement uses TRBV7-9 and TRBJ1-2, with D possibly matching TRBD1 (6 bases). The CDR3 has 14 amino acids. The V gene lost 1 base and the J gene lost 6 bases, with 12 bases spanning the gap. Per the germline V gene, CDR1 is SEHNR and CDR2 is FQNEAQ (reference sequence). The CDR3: CASSLVGGIDGYTF. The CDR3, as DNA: TGTGCCAGCAGCTTAGTAGGGGGTATCGATGGCTACACCTTC.